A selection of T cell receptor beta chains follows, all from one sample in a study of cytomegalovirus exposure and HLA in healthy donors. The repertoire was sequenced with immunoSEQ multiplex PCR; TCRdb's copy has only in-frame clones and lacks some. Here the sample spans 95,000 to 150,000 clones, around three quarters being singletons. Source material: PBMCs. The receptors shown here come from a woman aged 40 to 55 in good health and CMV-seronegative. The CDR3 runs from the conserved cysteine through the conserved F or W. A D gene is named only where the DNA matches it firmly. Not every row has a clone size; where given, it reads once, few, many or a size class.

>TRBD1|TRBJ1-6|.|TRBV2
TGTGCCAGCAGTAGACAGGGGATTCGTTCACCCCTCCACTTT
CASSRQGIRSPLHF
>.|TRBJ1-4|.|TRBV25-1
TGTGCCAGCGGAGTAGGGGGACATAATGAAAAACTGTTTTTT
CASGVGGHNEKLFF
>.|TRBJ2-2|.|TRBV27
TGTGCCAGCAGTTTCTTGAACACCGGGGAGCTGTTTTTT
CASSFLNTGELFF
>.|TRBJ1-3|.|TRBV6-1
TGTGCCAGTCGTGGAGTGTTCTCTGGAAACACCATATATTTT
CASRGVFSGNTIYF
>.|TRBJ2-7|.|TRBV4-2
TGTGCCAGCAGCCAGGACAGAATCTCCTACGAGCAGTACTTC
CASSQDRISYEQYF
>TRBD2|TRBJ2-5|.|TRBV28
TGTGCCAGCAGTTTCTTGGGGTCTAGCGGCCAAGAGACCCAGTACTTC
CASSFLGSSGQETQYF
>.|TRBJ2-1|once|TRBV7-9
TGTGCCAGCAGCTTAGAATTGTTCAACAATGAGCAGTTCTTC
CASSLELFNNEQFF
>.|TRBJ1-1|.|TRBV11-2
TGTGCCAGCAGCTTAGAGCCCCAGGGAAGGGCTTTCTTT
CASSLEPQGRAFF
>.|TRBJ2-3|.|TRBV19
TGTGCCAGTAGTGTCACTAGCACAGATACGCAGTATTTT
CASSVTSTDTQYF
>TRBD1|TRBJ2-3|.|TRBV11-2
TGTGCCAGCAGCCCCGACAGGGTATCAGATACGCAGTATTTT
CASSPDRVSDTQYF
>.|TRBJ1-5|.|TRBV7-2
TGTGCCAGCAGCTTAGGGGTGGGGGGTTATAGCAATCAGCCCCAGCATTTT
CASSLGVGGYSNQPQHF
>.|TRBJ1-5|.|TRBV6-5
TGTGCCTCCAAACTTACCAAATATCAGCCCCAGCATTTT
CASKLTKYQPQHF